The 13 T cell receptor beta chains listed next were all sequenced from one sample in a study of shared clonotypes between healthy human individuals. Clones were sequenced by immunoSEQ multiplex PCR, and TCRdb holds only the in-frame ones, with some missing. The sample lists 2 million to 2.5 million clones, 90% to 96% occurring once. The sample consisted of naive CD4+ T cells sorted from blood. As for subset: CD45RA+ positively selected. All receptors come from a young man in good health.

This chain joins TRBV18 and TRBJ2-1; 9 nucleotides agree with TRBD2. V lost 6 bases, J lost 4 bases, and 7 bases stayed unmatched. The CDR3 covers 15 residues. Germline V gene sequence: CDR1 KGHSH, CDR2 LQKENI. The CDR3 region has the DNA TGTGCCAGCTCGGAGACTAGCGGAACGTACAATGAGCAGTTCTTC. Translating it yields CASSETSGTYNEQFF.

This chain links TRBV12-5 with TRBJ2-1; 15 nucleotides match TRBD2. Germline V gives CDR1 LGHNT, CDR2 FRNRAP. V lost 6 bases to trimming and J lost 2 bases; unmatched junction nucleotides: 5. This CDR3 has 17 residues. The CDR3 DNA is TGTGCTAGTGGATCGGGACTAGCGGGAGGTACCTACAATGAGCAGTTCTTC. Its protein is CASGSGLAGGTYNEQFF.

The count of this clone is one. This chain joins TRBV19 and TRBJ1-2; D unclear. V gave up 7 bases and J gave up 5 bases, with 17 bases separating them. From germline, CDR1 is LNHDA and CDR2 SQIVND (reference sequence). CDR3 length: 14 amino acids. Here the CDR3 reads CASTNAPLWYGYTF. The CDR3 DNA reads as TGTGCCAGTACTAATGCGCCCCTATGGTATGGCTACACCTTC. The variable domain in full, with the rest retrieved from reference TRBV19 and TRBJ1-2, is DGGITQSPKYLFRKEGQNVTLSCEQNLNHDAMYWYRQDPGQGLRLIYYSQIVNDFQKGDIAEGYSVSREKKESFPLTVTSAQKNPTAFYLCASTNAPLWYGYTFGSGTRLTVV.

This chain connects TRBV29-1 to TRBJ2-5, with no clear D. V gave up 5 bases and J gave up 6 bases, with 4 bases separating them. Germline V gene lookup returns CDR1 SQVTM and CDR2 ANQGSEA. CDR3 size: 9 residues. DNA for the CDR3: TGCAGCGTTATAAAGACCCAGTACTTC. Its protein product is CSVIKTQYF. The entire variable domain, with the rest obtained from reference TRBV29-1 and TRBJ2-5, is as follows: SAVISQKPSRDICQRGTSLTIQCQVDSQVTMMFWYRQQPGQSLTLIATANQGSEATYESGFVIDKFPISRPNLTFSTLTVSNMSPEDSSIYLCSVIKTQYFGPGTRLLVL.

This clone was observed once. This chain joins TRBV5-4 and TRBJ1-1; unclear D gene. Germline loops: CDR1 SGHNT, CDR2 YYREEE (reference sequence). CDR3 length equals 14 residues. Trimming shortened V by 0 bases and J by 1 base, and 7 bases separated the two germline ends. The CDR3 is CASSLGEGNTEAFF. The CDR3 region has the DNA TGTGCCAGCAGCTTGGGGGAGGGGAACACTGAAGCTTTCTTT.

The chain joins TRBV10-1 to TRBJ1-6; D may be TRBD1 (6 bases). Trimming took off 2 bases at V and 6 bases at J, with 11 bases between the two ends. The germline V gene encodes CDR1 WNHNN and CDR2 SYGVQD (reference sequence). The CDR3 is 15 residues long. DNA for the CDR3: TGCGCCAGCAGTGAGGGGGGGCTAGGTAATTCACCCCTCCACTTT. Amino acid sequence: CASSEGGLGNSPLHF.

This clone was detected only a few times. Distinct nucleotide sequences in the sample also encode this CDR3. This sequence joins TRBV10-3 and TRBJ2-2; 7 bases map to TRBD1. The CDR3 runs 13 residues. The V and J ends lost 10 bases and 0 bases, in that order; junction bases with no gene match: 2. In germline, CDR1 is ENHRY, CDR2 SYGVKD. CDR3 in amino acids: CATGTANTGELFF. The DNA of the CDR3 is TGTGCCACCGGGACAGCGAACACCGGGGAGCTGTTTTTT.

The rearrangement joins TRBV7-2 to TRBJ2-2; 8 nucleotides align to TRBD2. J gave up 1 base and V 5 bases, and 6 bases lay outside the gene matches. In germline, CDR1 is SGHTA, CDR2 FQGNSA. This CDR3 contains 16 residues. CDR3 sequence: CASSPLAGWNTGELFF. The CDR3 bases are TGTGCCAGCAGCCCATTAGCGGGATGGAACACCGGGGAGCTGTTTTTT.

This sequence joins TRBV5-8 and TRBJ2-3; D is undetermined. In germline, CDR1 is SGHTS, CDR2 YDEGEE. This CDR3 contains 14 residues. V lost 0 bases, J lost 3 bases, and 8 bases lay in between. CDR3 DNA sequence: TGTGCCAGCAGCTTGGAGGCGGCAACAGATACGCAGTATTTT. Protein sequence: CASSLEAATDTQYF.

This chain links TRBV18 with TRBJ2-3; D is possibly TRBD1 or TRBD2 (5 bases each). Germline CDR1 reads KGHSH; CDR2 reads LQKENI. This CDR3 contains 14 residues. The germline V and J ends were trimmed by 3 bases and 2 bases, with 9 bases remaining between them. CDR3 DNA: TGTGCCAGCTCACCGGGGGAATACACAGATACGCAGTATTTT. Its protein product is CASSPGEYTDTQYF. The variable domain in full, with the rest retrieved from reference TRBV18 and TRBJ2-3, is NAGVMQNPRHLVRRRGQEARLRCSPMKGHSHVYWYRQLPEEGLKFMVYLQKENIIDESGMPKERFSAEFPKEGPSILRIQQVVRGDSAAYFCASSPGEYTDTQYFGPGTRLTVL.

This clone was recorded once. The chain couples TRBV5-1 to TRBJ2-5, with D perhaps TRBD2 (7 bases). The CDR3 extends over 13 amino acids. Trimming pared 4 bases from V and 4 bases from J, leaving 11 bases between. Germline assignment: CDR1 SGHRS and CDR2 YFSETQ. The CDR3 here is CASSTGGLETQYF. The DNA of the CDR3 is TGCGCCAGCAGCACGGGGGGCTTAGAGACCCAGTACTTC.

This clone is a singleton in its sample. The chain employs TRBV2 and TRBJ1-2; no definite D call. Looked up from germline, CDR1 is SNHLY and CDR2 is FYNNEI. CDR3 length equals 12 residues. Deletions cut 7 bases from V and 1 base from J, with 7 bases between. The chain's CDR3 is CASMTINYGYTF. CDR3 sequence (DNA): TGTGCCAGCATGACCATTAACTATGGCTACACCTTC.

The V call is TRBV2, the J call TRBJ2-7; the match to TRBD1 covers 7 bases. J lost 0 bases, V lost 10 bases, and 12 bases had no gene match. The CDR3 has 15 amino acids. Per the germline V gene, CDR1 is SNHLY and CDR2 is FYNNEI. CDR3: CANNPGQPSSYEQYF. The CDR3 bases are TGTGCCAACAATCCGGGACAGCCAAGCTCCTACGAGCAGTACTTC. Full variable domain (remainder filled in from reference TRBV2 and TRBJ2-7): EPEVTQTPSHQVTQMGQEVILRCVPISNHLYFYWYRQILGQKVEFLVSFYNNEISEKSEIFDDQFSVERPDGSNFTLKIRSTKLEDSAMYFCANNPGQPSSYEQYFGPGTRLTVT.